The rows below give T cell receptor beta chains drawn from one sample of a study of identical twins. TCRdb itself ran the 5' RACE reads through MiXCR, one entry per CDR3 protein. In the table there are over 200,000 distinct CDR3 sequences, 10% to 13% of which are singletons. The sample was memory T cells sorted from blood. The receptor source for this set is a man in his fifties or sixties in good health. The CDR3 runs from the conserved cysteine through the conserved F or W. The order of the fields is D gene, V gene, clone size, J gene, CDR3 DNA, CDR3 protein. The D gene is left open where the match is weak. The size field is filled for only some rows; it gives once, few, many or a size class.

>TRBD2|TRBV6-2/TRBV6-3|many|TRBJ2-1
TGTGCCAGCAGTTCCACTAGCGGGAGTTTTAACAATGAGCAGTTCTTC
CASSSTSGSFNNEQFF
>NA|TRBV4-1|few|TRBJ1-5
TGCGCCAGCAGCCTAGGACGGCTCAATCAGCCCCAGCATTTT
CASSLGRLNQPQHF
>TRBD1|TRBV5-1|many|TRBJ2-5
TGCGCCAGCAGCTTCGGGACAGGGAACGGAGAGACCCAGTACTTC
CASSFGTGNGETQYF
>NA|TRBV4-3|NA|TRBJ2-4
TGCGCCAGCAGCCAAGTAGGAGGGGCGGGTTCAAAAAACATTCAGTACTTC
CASSQVGGAGSKNIQYF
>NA|TRBV7-6|many|TRBJ1-2
TGTGCCAGCAGCTTAGCGCAGGGGTTGGATGGCTACACCTTC
CASSLAQGLDGYTF
>TRBD2|TRBV20-1|many|TRBJ2-1
TGCAGTGCACTTCCCACTAGCGGGATTTCCGATGAGCAGTTCTTC
CSALPTSGISDEQFF
>NA|TRBV20-1|NA|TRBJ2-3
TGCAGTGCTAGACCCCCAGGAGGGCGGAGCACAGATACGCAGTATTTT
CSARPPGGRSTDTQYF
>NA|TRBV6-1|few|TRBJ1-4
TGTGCCAGCAGTCGCGCAGGGACTAATGAAAAACTGTTTTTT
CASSRAGTNEKLFF
>TRBD1|TRBV4-2|NA|TRBJ2-7
TGTGCCAGCAGCCAAGCCTACCGGGACAGGGTATCCTACGAGCAGTACTTC
CASSQAYRDRVSYEQYF
>NA|TRBV20-1|few|TRBJ2-6
TGCAGTGCTAGAGGAGCGTACTCTGGGGCCAACGTCCTGACTTTC
CSARGAYSGANVLTF
>NA|TRBV4-3|few|TRBJ2-5
TGCGCCAGCAGCCAAGATTTAGAAGAGACCCAGTACTTC
CASSQDLEETQYF
>NA|TRBV4-3|NA|TRBJ1-3
TGCGCCAGCAGCCAAGACCGATTGCCTGGAAACACCATATATTTT
CASSQDRLPGNTIYF
>NA|TRBV20-1|many|TRBJ1-2
TGCAGTGCTCCATCCGGGCCGCTGGGTTTCAACTATGGCTACACCTTC
CSAPSGPLGFNYGYTF
>NA|TRBV13|many|TRBJ2-5
TGTGCCAGCAGCTCGGAAACAGTACAGACCCAGTACTTC
CASSSETVQTQYF
>TRBD2|TRBV20-1|many|TRBJ2-3
TGCAGTGCTAGAGACGGCGGGAGGGCCGCCAGCACAGATACGCAGTATTTT
CSARDGGRAASTDTQYF
>NA|TRBV5-1|many|TRBJ2-4
TGCGCCAGCAGCTTGGCAGGGAGTAGAAACATTCAGTACTTC
CASSLAGSRNIQYF
>TRBD2|TRBV7-9|many|TRBJ2-7
TGTGCCAGCAGCCGAGCGGGAGGGCCGACCAACGAGCAGTACTTC
CASSRAGGPTNEQYF
>NA|TRBV20-1|few|TRBJ1-4
TGCAGTGCTAGCCTCAATGAAAAACTGTTTTTT
CSASLNEKLFF
>NA|TRBV11-2|many|TRBJ2-7
TGTGCCAGCAGCTTAGGGGCGGTAAGCTCCTACGAGCAGTACTTC
CASSLGAVSSYEQYF
>NA|TRBV12-3/TRBV12-4|few|TRBJ2-1
TGTGCCAGCAGCCTAGGGTGGGGTTCCTACAATGAGCAGTTCTTC
CASSLGWGSYNEQFF
>NA|TRBV6-2/TRBV6-3|few|TRBJ1-1
TGTGCCAGCAGTGACTTTCCGGTGAACACTGAAGCTTTCTTT
CASSDFPVNTEAFF
>NA|TRBV6-5|many|TRBJ1-6
TGTGCCAGCAGTTATGACCCGCAGTATAATTCACCCCTCCACTTT
CASSYDPQYNSPLHF
>NA|TRBV12-3/TRBV12-4|many|TRBJ2-1
TGTGCCAGCAGTGGGGGGCAGGGGGCCTACAATGAGCAGTTCTTC
CASSGGQGAYNEQFF
>NA|TRBV7-9|many|TRBJ2-1
TGTGCCAGCAGCTTGCCCACGCTGAGCTCCTACAATGAGCAGTTCTTC
CASSLPTLSSYNEQFF
>NA|TRBV5-6|NA|TRBJ2-3
TGTGCCAGCAGCGGAGAGGACTGGTTTAGCACAGATACGCAGTATTTT
CASSGEDWFSTDTQYF
>NA|TRBV6-2/TRBV6-3|NA|TRBJ2-5
TGTGCCAGCTGCACCTGGGAAGAGACCCAGTACTTC
CASCTWEETQYF
>TRBD1|TRBV6-1|NA|TRBJ1-2
TGTGCCAGCAGCCGGACAGGGGCTGGCTACACCTTC
CASSRTGAGYTF
>TRBD2|TRBV20-1|NA|TRBJ2-5
TGCAGTGCCGGTACACTGGGAGGGCCGCGGGAGACCCAGTACTTC
CSAGTLGGPRETQYF
>NA|TRBV5-5|many|TRBJ2-3
TGTGCCAGCAGTCAATCGACACGCCACACAGATACGCAGTATTTT
CASSQSTRHTDTQYF
>TRBD2|TRBV20-1|many|TRBJ2-3
TGCAGTGCTAAACGGGGGGGCACAGATACGCAGTATTTT
CSAKRGGTDTQYF
>TRBD1|TRBV27|few|TRBJ1-5
TGTGCCAGCAGTCCGCGAGACTACAGGGGGAATCAGCCCCAGCATTTT
CASSPRDYRGNQPQHF
>TRBD2|TRBV4-2|NA|TRBJ2-2
TGTGCCAGCAGCCGGGGACTAGCGGGATCCGCGAACACCGGGGAGCTGTTTTTT
CASSRGLAGSANTGELFF
>NA|TRBV5-1|many|TRBJ1-2
TGCGCCAGCAGCTTGGAACCCCCCGGGGGCACCTATGGCTACACCTTC
CASSLEPPGGTYGYTF
>NA|TRBV10-2|NA|TRBJ2-2
TGCGCCAGCAAATCCGGGAACACCGGGGAGCTGTTTTTT
CASKSGNTGELFF
>NA|TRBV6-5|few|TRBJ2-2
TGTGCCAGCAGTCTACAACTAGTAACCGGGGAGCTGTTTTTT
CASSLQLVTGELFF
>NA|TRBV6-1|many|TRBJ1-2
TGTGCCAGCAGGGAATCTGCACAGAACTATGGCTACACCTTC
CASRESAQNYGYTF
>TRBD1|TRBV29-1|NA|TRBJ1-3
TGCAGCGTTTCAAACAGGGGAGTAAACACCATATATTTT
CSVSNRGVNTIYF
>TRBD2|TRBV20-1|many|TRBJ2-3
TGCAGTGCCAGGGGAGGGCTAGCGGGAGCCGGGGATACGCAGTATTTT
CSARGGLAGAGDTQYF
>NA|TRBV7-6|many|TRBJ2-5
TGTGCCAGCAGCTTTCAGTCAGAGACCCAGTACTTC
CASSFQSETQYF
>NA|TRBV5-1|few|TRBJ2-2
TGCGCCAGCAGCTTGGCCAGTAGGGCCCAAAACACCGGGGAGCTGTTTTTT
CASSLASRAQNTGELFF
>TRBD2|TRBV6-1|many|TRBJ2-7
TGTGCCAGCAGCCGCGGGGGGGTCGGCTACGAGCAGTACTTC
CASSRGGVGYEQYF
>TRBD1|TRBV5-1|many|TRBJ2-5
TGCGCCAGCGTGAAAATCGGGACAGGGAAAGGAGAGACCCAGTACTTC
CASVKIGTGKGETQYF
>TRBD1|TRBV12-3/TRBV12-4|many|TRBJ2-4
TGTGCCAGCAGTTTACACCCTCCGGGACAGAAGATCAAAAACATTCAGTACTTC
CASSLHPPGQKIKNIQYF
>NA|TRBV29-1|few|TRBJ2-5
TGCAGCGTTGAGGGGTTGATGGGGACAATCCAAGAGACCCAGTACTTC
CSVEGLMGTIQETQYF
>NA|TRBV15|few|TRBJ2-3
TGTGCCACCAGCAGAATTTCACAAGATACGCAGTATTTT
CATSRISQDTQYF
>NA|TRBV20-1|few|TRBJ1-2
TGCAGTGCTAGAGATTTTCTCTCCCTGACGCTGTATGGCTACACCTTC
CSARDFLSLTLYGYTF
>TRBD2|TRBV29-1|few|TRBJ2-3
TGCAGCCAGCGGGAGGGGTCAGATACGCAGTATTTT
CSQREGSDTQYF
>TRBD1|TRBV25-1|many|TRBJ2-7
TGTGCCAGCAGTGCACACAGGGGGCCCGACGAGCAGTACTTC
CASSAHRGPDEQYF
>NA|TRBV5-1|NA|TRBJ2-7
TGCGCCAGCAGCATTCGGAGTACCAACGAGCAGTACTTC
CASSIRSTNEQYF
>TRBD1|TRBV7-2|many|TRBJ1-2
TGTGCCAGCAGCAGCACAGGGGTTAACTATGGCTACACCTTC
CASSSTGVNYGYTF
>NA|TRBV9|NA|TRBJ2-2
TGTGCCAGCAGCCCCGGGGTCGGGGAGCTGTTTTTT
CASSPGVGELFF
>TRBD1|TRBV5-1|many|TRBJ2-4
TGCGCCAGCAGCAGAACCGGGACAGGAGCCAAAAACATTCAGTACTTC
CASSRTGTGAKNIQYF
>TRBD1|TRBV27|few|TRBJ2-5
TGTGCCAGCAGTTCGGACAGGGAAGGTCTATACAACCAAGGGACCCAGTACTTC
CASSSDREGLYNQGTQYF
>TRBD2|TRBV7-2|many|TRBJ2-7
TGTGCCAGCAGCTTAGATTCTAGCGGGGGATACGAGCAGTACTTC
CASSLDSSGGYEQYF
>TRBD1|TRBV20-1|few|TRBJ1-6
TGCAGTGCTAGGGACAACAGGGGTGTCCATAATTCACCCCTCCACTTT
CSARDNRGVHNSPLHF